One sample yielded the 2 T cell receptor beta chains listed below, sequenced in a study of control samples from healthy donors and cancer patients. The protocol was immunoSEQ multiplex PCR, while the TCRdb copy is restricted to in-frame clones and leaves out a portion. The sample holds approximately 85,000 clones, about 88% seen once. Sequencing used blood. The receptors shown here come from a woman aged 60-75 years in good health.

V and J are TRBV29-1 and TRBJ1-2, with TRBD1 matching 7 bases. With V trimmed by 5 bases and J by 2 bases, 2 bases remained unmatched. The CDR3 covers 12 residues. Looked up from germline, CDR1 is SQVTM and CDR2 is ANQGSEA. CDR3 loop: CSVWGQNYGYTF. As DNA, the CDR3 is TGCAGCGTTTGGGGACAGAACTATGGCTACACCTTC.

The chain combines TRBV30 with TRBJ1-5; D possibly corresponds to TRBD1 (6 bases). Trimming removed 1 base from V and 5 bases from J, with 9 bases in between. The CDR3 is 13 residues long. Germline CDR1 and CDR2: GTSNPN and SVGIG (reference sequence). CDR3 in DNA: TGTGCCTGGAGTGAGGGGGTGTATCAGCCCCAGCATTTT. Encoded protein: CAWSEGVYQPQHF.